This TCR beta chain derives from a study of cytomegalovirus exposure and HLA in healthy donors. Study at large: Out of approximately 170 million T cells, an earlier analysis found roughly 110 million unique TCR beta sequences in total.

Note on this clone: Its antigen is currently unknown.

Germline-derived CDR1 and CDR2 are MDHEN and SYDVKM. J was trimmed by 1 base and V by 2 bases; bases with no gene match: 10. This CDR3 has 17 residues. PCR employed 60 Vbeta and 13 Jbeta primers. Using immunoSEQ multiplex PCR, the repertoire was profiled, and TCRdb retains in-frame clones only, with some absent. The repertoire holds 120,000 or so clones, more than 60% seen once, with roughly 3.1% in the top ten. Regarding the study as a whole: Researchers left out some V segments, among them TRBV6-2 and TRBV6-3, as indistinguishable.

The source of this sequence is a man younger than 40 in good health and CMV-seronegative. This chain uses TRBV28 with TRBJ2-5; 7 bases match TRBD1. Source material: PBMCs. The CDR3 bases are TGTGCCAGCAGTTTAGAAGACCTCAGACAGGGCCAAGAGACCCAGTACTTC. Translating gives CASSLEDLRQGQETQYF.